This T cell receptor (beta chain) was sequenced for a study of cytomegalovirus exposure and HLA in healthy donors. Study results and caveats: Most CMV-associated TCR beta chains appeared HLA-restricted in a later analysis.

Note on this clone: Its antigen is still unknown.

V was shortened by 3 bases and J by 2 bases, with 9 bases between the two germline ends. The CDR3 runs 14 residues. Germline CDR1 LGHNA, CDR2 YNFKEQ. It was with 60 Vbeta and 13 Jbeta primers that the PCR ran. Source study methods: An analysis performed later counted around 86 million unique TCR beta chains (approximately 10 million of them shared). Data came from immunoSEQ multiplex PCR; TCRdb stores just in-frame clones and leaves some out. V and J calls and clone size are as listed in that table; D and trimming were resolved from the DNA. The data show some 140,000 clones, about 80% seen once. The sequenced sample was PBMCs. This receptor was obtained from a man aged 30 to 45 in good health and CMV-seronegative. The genes are TRBV4-2 and TRBJ2-3, with D unresolved. CDR3 sequence reads: CASSHVKLTDTQYF. The DNA of the CDR3 is TGTGCCAGCAGCCATGTGAAACTCACAGATACGCAGTATTTT.